One and the same sample provided the 19 T cell receptor beta chains below, sequenced in a study of blood T cells in healthy people across ages. Through a sample-barcoded 5' primer and a J-beta primer mix, a second PCR was run for roughly 6 to 11 cycles. MiXCR, applied by TCRdb to the 5' RACE reads, yields one record per CDR3 protein. The sample carries around 1.5 million distinct CDR3 sequences, approximately 59% recorded once. Sequencing was carried out using blood. The receptors come from a man in his late teens or twenties in good health.

This sequence joins TRBV12-3 or TRBV12-4 and TRBJ1-2, with D hard to call. The CDR3 runs 14 residues. Trimming stripped 6 bases from V and 5 bases from J, with 16 bases between. The CDR3 region is CASSSRTSIYGYTF. The DNA of the CDR3 is TGTGCCAGCAGCTCCAGAACTTCGATATATGGCTACACCTTC.

This clonotype appeared a few times. The J gene is TRBJ2-2, the V gene TRBV27; D is possibly TRBD1 (7 bases). The V end was cut by 5 bases, the J end by 3 bases, with 16 bases between. This CDR3 is built from 16 residues. Germline lookup yields CDR1 MNHEY and CDR2 SMNVEV (reference sequence). This chain's CDR3 is CASSPQGGLDTGELFF. The CDR3 nucleotides are TGTGCCAGCAGTCCCCAGGGGGGTCTTGACACCGGGGAGCTGTTTTTT.

The V gene is TRBV20-1, the J gene TRBJ2-1; D possibly corresponds to TRBD2 (5 bases). With 1 base removed from V and 4 bases from J, the gap between germline ends came to 14 bases. Germline V gene lookup returns CDR1 DFQATT and CDR2 SNEGSKA (reference sequence). The CDR3 length is 15 residues. CDR3: CSARVSGVRYNEQFF. The CDR3 DNA reads as TGCAGTGCTAGAGTCAGCGGCGTACGTTACAATGAGCAGTTCTTC.

The chain links TRBV6-2 or TRBV6-3 to TRBJ2-6, with no clear D. The germline gives CDR1 MNHEY, CDR2 SVGEGT. V shed 7 bases and J shed 1 base, with 11 bases lying between them. The CDR3 extends over 15 amino acids. The CDR3 reads CASNLRPSGANVLTF. DNA of the CDR3: TGTGCCAGCAACCTACGCCCTTCTGGGGCCAACGTCCTGACTTTC.

V gene TRBV6-2 or TRBV6-3 combines with J gene TRBJ1-6; 8 bases agree with TRBD1. J was trimmed by 9 bases and V by 6 bases; bases with no gene match: 7. Germline V gene sequence: CDR1 MNHEY, CDR2 SVGEGT. The CDR3 sequence is 14 residues long. CDR3 DNA sequence: TGTGCCAGCAGGACAGGGGCGAGGAGTTCACCCCTCCACTTT. Protein sequence: CASRTGARSSPLHF.

The rearrangement links TRBV6-5 to TRBJ2-3; the D gene is possibly TRBD2 (5 bases). This CDR3 comprises 12 residues. The V end lost 7 bases, the J end lost 6 bases, and 11 bases lay between the germline ends. Per the germline V gene, CDR1 is MNHEY and CDR2 is SVGAGI. CDR3 in amino acids: CASKRTGDTQYF. In nucleotides, the CDR3 is TGTGCCAGCAAGAGAACGGGGGATACGCAGTATTTT.

The chain joins TRBV3-1 to TRBJ1-1, with 9 bases identical to TRBD1. Germline V lookup: CDR1 LGHDT, CDR2 YNNKEL (reference sequence). V was pared by 8 bases and J by 8 bases, with 9 bases of the junction left unmatched. The CDR3 runs 13 residues. CDR3 DNA: TGTGCCAGCCAGAACAGGGGGCGCGTAGAAGCTTTCTTT. It translates to CASQNRGRVEAFF.

This clonotype was seen only a few times. J is TRBJ2-7 and V is TRBV7-9; D gene uncertain. V gave up 5 bases and J gave up 5 bases, with 10 bases separating them. The CDR3 has 12 residues. CDR1 and CDR2 from the germline V gene are SEHNR and FQNEAQ (reference sequence). The CDR3 DNA is TGTGCCAGCAGCCAGGCGAAGAACGAGCAGTACTTC. This encodes CASSQAKNEQYF.

The rearrangement links TRBV28 to TRBJ2-7; TRBD1 is a possible D gene (6 bases). From germline, CDR1 is MDHEN and CDR2 SYDVKM. The CDR3 sequence is 17 residues long. V shed 2 bases and J shed 0 bases, with 17 bases lying between them. As DNA, the CDR3 is TGTGCCAGCAGTTTACGGTTTTGGGGACAAAGCTCCTACGAGCAGTACTTC. This codes for CASSLRFWGQSSYEQYF.

Concerning this clonotype: A read error may account for a junction end that differs from germline. The gene calls are TRBV4-1 and TRBJ2-3; D gene unclear. From germline, CDR1 is MGHRA and CDR2 YSYEKL. There are 15 residues in the CDR3. The CDR3 loop is CARSQEHRSTDTQYF. The CDR3 nucleotides read TGCGCCAGAAGCCAAGAACACAGATCCACAGATACGCAGTATTTT.

This rearrangement joins TRBV6-1 to TRBJ1-4; 7 bases are a match to TRBD1. Trimming at V came to 4 bases and at J to 7 bases, leaving 6 bases not matched to a gene. Germline V CDR1 and CDR2: MNHNS, SASEGT. The CDR3 has 14 residues. As DNA, the CDR3 is TGTGCCAGCAGTGGAGAGACAGGGAGTGAAAAACTGTTTTTT. Encoded protein: CASSGETGSEKLFF.

The chain links TRBV5-5 to TRBJ1-1, with D maybe TRBD1 (5 bases). Germline V gene lookup returns CDR1 SGHKS and CDR2 YYEKEE (reference sequence). Trimming shortened V by 4 bases and J by 8 bases, and 15 bases separated the two germline ends. This CDR3 is 13 amino acids long. CDR3 sequence: CASSAGTASEAFF. CDR3 DNA sequence: TGTGCCAGCAGCGCAGGGACGGCATCCGAAGCTTTCTTT.

V is TRBV6-5 and J is TRBJ2-3; 7 bases match TRBD2. J gave up 12 bases and V 6 bases, and 12 bases lay outside the gene matches. Germline V CDR1 and CDR2: MNHEY, SVGAGI. The CDR3 extends over 13 amino acids. The CDR3 loop reads CASSHRRAGAQYF. In nucleotides, the CDR3 is TGTGCCAGCAGCCACAGGCGGGCGGGAGCCCAGTATTTT.

About this clonotype: At one of its ends the junction is not consistent with the germline gene, which may arise from a read error. The chain is built from TRBV5-1 and TRBJ2-7; no clear D. From germline, CDR1 is SGHRS and CDR2 YFSETQ. The CDR3 spans 14 residues. In nucleotides, the CDR3 is TGCGCCCTCCGGCTTAGACGCCGGTCCTGCGAGCAGTACTTC. It specifies CALRLRRRSCEQYF.

This clonotype has only a few counts. This chain uses TRBV20-1 with TRBJ2-7; D remains unclear. Germline V CDR1 and CDR2: DFQATT, SNEGSKA (reference sequence). CDR3 length: 13 residues. Trimming took off 4 bases at V and 2 bases at J, with 12 bases between the two ends. The CDR3 loop is CSANDDGAYEQYF. The CDR3 bases are TGCAGTGCTAATGATGACGGTGCCTACGAGCAGTACTTC.

The rearrangement uses TRBV28 and TRBJ1-1, with 8 bases that match TRBD1. V trimming: 5 bases; J trimming: 3 bases; junction bases outside the gene matches: 5. This CDR3 has 14 amino acids. Germline loops: CDR1 MDHEN, CDR2 SYDVKM. The chain's CDR3 is CASSPQGADTEAFF. As DNA, the CDR3 is TGTGCCAGCAGTCCCCAGGGGGCTGACACTGAAGCTTTCTTT.

This clonotype has a handful of counts. The rearrangement uses TRBV29-1 and TRBJ1-2; D uncertain. The CDR3 length is 12 residues. V shed 1 base and J shed 7 bases, with 10 bases lying between them. Germline loops: CDR1 SQVTM, CDR2 ANQGSEA. In DNA form, the CDR3 reads TGCAGCGTTGAAGCCACCGAGAGTGGCTACACCTTC. Its translation is CSVEATESGYTF.

This clonotype was detected a few times. The V and J genes are TRBV29-1 and TRBJ2-1; TRBD1 matches at 11 bases. The CDR3 consists of 13 residues. V gave up 3 bases and J gave up 7 bases; unmatched junction bases: 2. Germline values: CDR1 SQVTM, CDR2 ANQGSEA. CDR3 region: CSVEGQGGNEQFF. For the CDR3, the DNA is TGCAGCGTTGAGGGACAGGGGGGTAATGAGCAGTTCTTC.

V and J are TRBV20-1 and TRBJ2-7, with D possibly TRBD2 on 5 matching bases. Germline V gene lookup returns CDR1 DFQATT and CDR2 SNEGSKA (reference sequence). This CDR3 region has 16 residues. V shed 0 bases and J shed 2 bases, with 17 bases lying between them. As DNA, the CDR3 is TGCAGTGCTAGAGATGTTGCGTCGGCGGGTCCCTACGAGCAGTACTTC. It translates to CSARDVASAGPYEQYF.